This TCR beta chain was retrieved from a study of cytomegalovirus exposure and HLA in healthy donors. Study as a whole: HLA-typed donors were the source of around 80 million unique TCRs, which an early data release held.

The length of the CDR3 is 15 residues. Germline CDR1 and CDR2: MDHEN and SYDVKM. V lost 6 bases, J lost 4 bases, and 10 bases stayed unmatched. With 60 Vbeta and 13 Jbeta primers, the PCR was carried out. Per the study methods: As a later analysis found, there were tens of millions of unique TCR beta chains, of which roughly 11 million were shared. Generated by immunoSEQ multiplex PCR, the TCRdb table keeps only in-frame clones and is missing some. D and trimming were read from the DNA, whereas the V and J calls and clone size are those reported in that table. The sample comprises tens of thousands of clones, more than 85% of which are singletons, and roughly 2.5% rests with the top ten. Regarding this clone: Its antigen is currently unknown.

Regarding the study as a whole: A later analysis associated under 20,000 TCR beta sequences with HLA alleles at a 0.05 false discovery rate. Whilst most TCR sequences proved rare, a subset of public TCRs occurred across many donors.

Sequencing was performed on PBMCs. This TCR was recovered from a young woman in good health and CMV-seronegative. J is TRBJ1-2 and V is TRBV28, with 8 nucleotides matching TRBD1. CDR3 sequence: CASSPATGGAYGYTF. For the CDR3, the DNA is TGTGCCAGCAGCCCCGCTACAGGGGGTGCCTATGGCTACACCTTC.